This T cell receptor (beta chain) was captured by sequencing in a study of blood T cell repertoires in COVID-19. At the level of the study: The United States, Italy and Spain supplied acute and convalescent COVID-19 samples.

The protocol was immunoSEQ multiplex PCR, while the TCRdb copy is restricted to in-frame clones and leaves out a portion. Counted here are a few hundred thousand clones, around 83% occurring once; the ten biggest clones make up around 1.5%. This TCR was sampled from a woman aged 35 to 49 who had recovered from COVID-19. The source material was peripheral blood.

The CDR3 sequence is CASSPSTRGSHEQYF. The CDR3, as DNA: TGTGCCAGCAGCCCATCTACTAGAGGTAGTCACGAGCAGTACTTC. This chain joins TRBV5-6 and TRBJ2-7, with a weak D call TRBD2 (5 bases). Trimming took 4 bases from V and 5 from J, leaving 19 bases between them. The CDR3 is 15 residues long. Germline values: CDR1 SGHDT, CDR2 YYEEEE.